This TCR beta chain was observed in a study of T cell repertoires in cytomegalovirus infection. Study context: Alongside well-studied HLA-B-restricted CMV epitopes, recently identified HLA-C-restricted CMV epitopes were also used. TCR beta signatures that were public indicated CMV infection and matching HLA type.

Trimming took 1 base from V and 3 from J, leaving 13 bases between them. CDR3 length: 16 residues. Germline CDR1 reads LNHDA; CDR2 reads SQIVND (reference sequence). Concerning this clonotype itself: Its antigen remains unidentified.

Study-wide findings and caveats: Frequencies of public TCR beta families were cumulated, and this identified carriers of CMV plus the relevant HLA.

TCRdb passed the reads through MiXCR, listing each CDR3 protein once. This sample has over 100,000 distinct CDR3 sequences, with around 30% found just once. This chain connects TRBV19 to TRBJ2-1; D perhaps matches TRBD2 (5 bases). This specimen consisted of CD8+ T cells from cultured PBMCs, obtained from culture after CMV antigen stimulation. This TCR derives from a human donor in good health (CMV status not recorded). Some clones in this sample may be carry-over from other donors' samples. CDR3 in DNA: TGTGCCAGTAGTATAGGGACGGGAAGACACTACAATGAGCAGTTCTTC. Amino acid sequence: CASSIGTGRHYNEQFF.